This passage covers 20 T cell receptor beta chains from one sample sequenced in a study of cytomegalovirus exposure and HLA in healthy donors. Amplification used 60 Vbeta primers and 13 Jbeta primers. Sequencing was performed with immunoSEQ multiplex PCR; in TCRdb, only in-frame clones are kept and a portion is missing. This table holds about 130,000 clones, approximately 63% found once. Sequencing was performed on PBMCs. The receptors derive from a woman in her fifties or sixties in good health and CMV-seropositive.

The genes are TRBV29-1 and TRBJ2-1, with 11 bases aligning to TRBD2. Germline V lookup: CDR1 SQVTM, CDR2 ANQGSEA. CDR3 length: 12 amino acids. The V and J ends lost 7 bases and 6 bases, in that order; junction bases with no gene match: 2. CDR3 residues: CSGTSGSNEQFF. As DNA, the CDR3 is TGCAGCGGAACTAGCGGGAGCAATGAGCAGTTCTTC.

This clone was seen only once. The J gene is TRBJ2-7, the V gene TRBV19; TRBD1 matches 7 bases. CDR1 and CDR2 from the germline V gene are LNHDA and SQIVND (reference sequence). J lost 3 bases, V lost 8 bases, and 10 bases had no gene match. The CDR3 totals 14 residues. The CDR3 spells CASADRRGLYEQYF. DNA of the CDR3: TGTGCCAGTGCGGACAGAAGGGGGCTCTACGAGCAGTACTTC.

The CDR3 region is CASSMRRLNTEAFF. Written as DNA, the CDR3 is TGTGCCAGTAGTATGAGGCGGTTGAACACTGAAGCTTTCTTT. V and J are TRBV19 and TRBJ1-1; D is unresolved. V was pared by 3 bases and J by 0 bases, with 8 bases between. CDR3 length equals 14 residues. Germline V gene data show CDR1 as LNHDA and CDR2 as SQIVND (reference sequence).

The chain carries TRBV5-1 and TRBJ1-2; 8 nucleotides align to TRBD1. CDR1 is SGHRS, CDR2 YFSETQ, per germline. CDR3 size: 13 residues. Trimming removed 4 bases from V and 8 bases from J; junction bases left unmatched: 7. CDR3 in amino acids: CASSLGQGLGYTF. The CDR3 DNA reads TGCGCCAGCAGCCTCGGACAGGGCCTGGGCTACACCTTC.

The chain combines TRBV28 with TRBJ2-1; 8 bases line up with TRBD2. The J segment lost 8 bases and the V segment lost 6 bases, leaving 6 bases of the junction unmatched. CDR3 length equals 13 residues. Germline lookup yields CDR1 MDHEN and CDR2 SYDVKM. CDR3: CASRSGGEDEQFF. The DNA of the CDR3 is TGTGCCAGCAGATCGGGGGGGGAGGATGAGCAGTTCTTC.

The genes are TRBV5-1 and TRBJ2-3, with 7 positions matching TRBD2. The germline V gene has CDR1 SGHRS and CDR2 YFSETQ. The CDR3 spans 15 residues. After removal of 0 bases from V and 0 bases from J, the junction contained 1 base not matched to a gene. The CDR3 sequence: CASSLDSGSTDTQYF. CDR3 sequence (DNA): TGCGCCAGCAGCTTGGATAGCGGGAGCACAGATACGCAGTATTTT. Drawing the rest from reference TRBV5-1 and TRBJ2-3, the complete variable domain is KAGVTQTPRYLIKTRGQQVTLSCSPISGHRSVSWYQQTPGQGLQFLFEYFSETQRNKGNFPGRFSGRQFSNSRSEMNVSTLELGDSALYLCASSLDSGSTDTQYFGPGTRLTVL.

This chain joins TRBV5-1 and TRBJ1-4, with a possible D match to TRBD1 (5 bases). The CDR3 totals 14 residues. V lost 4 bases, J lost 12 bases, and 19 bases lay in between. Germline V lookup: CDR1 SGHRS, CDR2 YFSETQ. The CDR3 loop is CASSLPGPSGELFF. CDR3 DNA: TGCGCCAGCAGCCTTCCGGGACCATCGGGGGAACTGTTTTTT.

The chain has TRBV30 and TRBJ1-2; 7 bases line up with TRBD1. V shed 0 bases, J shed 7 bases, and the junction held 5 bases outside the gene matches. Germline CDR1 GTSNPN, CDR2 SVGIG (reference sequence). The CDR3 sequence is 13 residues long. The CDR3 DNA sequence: TGTGCCTGGAGTGTAGGGGGCAGGGTTGGCTACACCTTC. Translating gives CAWSVGGRVGYTF.

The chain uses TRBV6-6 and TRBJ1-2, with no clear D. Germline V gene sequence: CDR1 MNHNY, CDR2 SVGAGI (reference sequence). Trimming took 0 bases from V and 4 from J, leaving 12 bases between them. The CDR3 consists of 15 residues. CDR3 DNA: TGTGCCAGCAGTTACTCGAGAGCCGCCACCTATGGCTACACCTTC. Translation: CASSYSRAATYGYTF.

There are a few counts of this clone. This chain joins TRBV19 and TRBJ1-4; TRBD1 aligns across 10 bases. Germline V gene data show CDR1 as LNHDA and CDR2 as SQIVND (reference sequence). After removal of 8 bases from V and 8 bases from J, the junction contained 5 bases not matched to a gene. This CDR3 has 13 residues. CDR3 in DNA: TGTGCCAGTCGCCGGACAGGGGGGGAAAAACTGTTTTTT. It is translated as CASRRTGGEKLFF.

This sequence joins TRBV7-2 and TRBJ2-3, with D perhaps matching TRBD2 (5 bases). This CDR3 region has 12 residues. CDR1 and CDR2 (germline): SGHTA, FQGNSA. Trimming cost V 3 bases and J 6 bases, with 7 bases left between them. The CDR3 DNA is TGTGCCAGCAGCTTTAGAGGGGATACGCAGTATTTT. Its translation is CASSFRGDTQYF.

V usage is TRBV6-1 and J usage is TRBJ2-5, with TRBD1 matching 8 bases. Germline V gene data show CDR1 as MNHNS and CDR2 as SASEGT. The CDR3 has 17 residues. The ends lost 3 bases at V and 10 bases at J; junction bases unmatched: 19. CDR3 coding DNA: TGTGCCAGCAGTGATGCGCAGGGGGCCAGGATATTTGGTATCCAGTACTTC. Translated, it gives CASSDAQGARIFGIQYF.

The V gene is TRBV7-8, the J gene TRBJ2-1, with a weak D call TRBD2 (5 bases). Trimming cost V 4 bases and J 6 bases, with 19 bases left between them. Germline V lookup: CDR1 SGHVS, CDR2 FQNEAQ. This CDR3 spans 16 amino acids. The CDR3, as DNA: TGTGCCAGCAGCTACGCCGGCGGCAGCGGCGGCAATGAGCAGTTCTTC. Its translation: CASSYAGGSGGNEQFF. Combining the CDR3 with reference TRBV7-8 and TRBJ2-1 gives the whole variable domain GAGVSQSPRYKVAKRGQDVALRCDPISGHVSLFWYQQALGQGPEFLTYFQNEAQLDKSGLPSDRFFAERPEGSVSTLKIQRTQQEDSAVYLCASSYAGGSGGNEQFFGPGTRLTVL.

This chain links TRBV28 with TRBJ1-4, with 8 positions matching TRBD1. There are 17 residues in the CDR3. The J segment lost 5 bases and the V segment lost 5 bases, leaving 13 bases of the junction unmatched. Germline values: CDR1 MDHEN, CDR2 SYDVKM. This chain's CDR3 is CASSPIRQGIGNEKLFF. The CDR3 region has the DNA TGTGCCAGCAGTCCCATACGACAGGGGATTGGGAATGAAAAACTGTTTTTT. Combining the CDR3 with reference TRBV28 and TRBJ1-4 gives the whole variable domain DVKVTQSSRYLVKRTGEKVFLECVQDMDHENMFWYRQDPGLGLRLIYFSYDVKMKEKGDIPEGYSVSREKKERFSLILESASTNQTSMYLCASSPIRQGIGNEKLFFGSGTQLSVL.

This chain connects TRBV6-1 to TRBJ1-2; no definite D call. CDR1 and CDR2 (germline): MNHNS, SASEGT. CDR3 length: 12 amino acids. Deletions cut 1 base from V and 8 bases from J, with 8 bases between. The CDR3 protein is CASSEVGRGYTF. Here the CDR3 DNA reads TGTGCCAGCAGTGAAGTTGGTCGGGGCTACACCTTC.

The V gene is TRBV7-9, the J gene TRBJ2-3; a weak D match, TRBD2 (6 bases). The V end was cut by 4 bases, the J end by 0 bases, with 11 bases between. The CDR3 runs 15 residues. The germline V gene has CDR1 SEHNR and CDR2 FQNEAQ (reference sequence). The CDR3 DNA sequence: TGTGCCAGCAGCTCGGGAGCGGCTAGCACAGATACGCAGTATTTT. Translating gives CASSSGAASTDTQYF.

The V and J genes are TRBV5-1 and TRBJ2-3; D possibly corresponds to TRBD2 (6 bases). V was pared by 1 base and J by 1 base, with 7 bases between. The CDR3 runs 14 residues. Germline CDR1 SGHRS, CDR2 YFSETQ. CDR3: CASSLPGGTDTQYF. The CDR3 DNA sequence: TGCGCCAGCAGCTTGCCGGGAGGCACAGATACGCAGTATTTT.

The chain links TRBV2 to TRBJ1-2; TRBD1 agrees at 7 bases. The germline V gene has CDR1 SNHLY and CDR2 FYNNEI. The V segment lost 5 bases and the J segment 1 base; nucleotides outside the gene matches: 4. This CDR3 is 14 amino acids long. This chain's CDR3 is CASSPRQGNYGYTF. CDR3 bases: TGTGCCAGCAGTCCCAGACAGGGTAACTATGGCTACACCTTC. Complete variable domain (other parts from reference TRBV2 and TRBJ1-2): EPEVTQTPSHQVTQMGQEVILRCVPISNHLYFYWYRQILGQKVEFLVSFYNNEISEKSEIFDDQFSVERPDGSNFTLKIRSTKLEDSAMYFCASSPRQGNYGYTFGSGTRLTVV.

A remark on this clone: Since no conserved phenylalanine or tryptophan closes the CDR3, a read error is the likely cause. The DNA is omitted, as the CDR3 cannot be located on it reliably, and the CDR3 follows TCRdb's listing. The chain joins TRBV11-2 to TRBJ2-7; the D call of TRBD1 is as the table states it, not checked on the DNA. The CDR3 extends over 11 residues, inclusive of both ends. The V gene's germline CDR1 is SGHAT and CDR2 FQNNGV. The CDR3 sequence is CASSPDRGRRS.

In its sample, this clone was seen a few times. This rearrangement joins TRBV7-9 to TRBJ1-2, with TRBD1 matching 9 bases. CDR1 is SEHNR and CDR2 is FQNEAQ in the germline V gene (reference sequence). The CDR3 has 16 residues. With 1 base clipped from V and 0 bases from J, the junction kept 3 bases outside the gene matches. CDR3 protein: CASSLDGDRANYGYTF. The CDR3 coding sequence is TGTGCCAGCAGCTTAGATGGGGACAGGGCTAACTATGGCTACACCTTC.